These T cell receptor beta chains were read from a single sample in a study of cytomegalovirus exposure and HLA in healthy donors. Clones were read by immunoSEQ multiplex PCR, and TCRdb kept only the in-frame ones, dropping some. The sample shows more than 110,000 clones, approximately 80% of them seen only once. The sample taken for sequencing was PBMCs. The receptors derive from a middle-aged man in good health and CMV-seropositive. Each CDR3 is given with its conserved first and last residue. D genes are given only for firm matches. A clone size is listed for some rows: how often the clone was seen (once, few, many), or a class if it is expanded.

V gene	clone size	J gene	D gene	CDR3 DNA	CDR3 protein
TRBV10-3	.	TRBJ2-1	TRBD1	TGTGCCATCAAACCGTCAGGGGGCCACAATGAGCAGTTCTTC	CAIKPSGGHNEQFF
TRBV29-1	.	TRBJ2-5	.	TGCAGCGTAGGGGGTCGGGCTATCCAAGAGACCCAGTACTTC	CSVGGRAIQETQYF
TRBV6-1	.	TRBJ2-3	TRBD1	TGTGCCAGCAAATTTACAGGGGGCAGGGATACGCAGTATTTT	CASKFTGGRDTQYF
TRBV5-4	.	TRBJ1-1	TRBD1	TGTGCCAGCAGCGGGACAGGGATGAACACTGAAGCTTTCTTT	CASSGTGMNTEAFF
TRBV4-3	.	TRBJ1-5	TRBD1	TGCGCCAGCAGCCAAGATCGTCAGGGGGCAGGTCAGCCCCAGCATTTT	CASSQDRQGAGQPQHF
TRBV2	.	TRBJ1-1	TRBD1	TGTGCCAGCAGCCTACAGGGGACCACTGAAGCTTTCTTT	CASSLQGTTEAFF
TRBV2	.	TRBJ2-6	.	TGTGCCAGCAGGACAGCAGACTCTGGGGCCAACGTCCTGACTTTC	CASRTADSGANVLTF
TRBV4-3	.	TRBJ1-3	TRBD1	TGCGCCAGCAGCCAGGATAGACAGGGAGGAAACACCATATATTTT	CASSQDRQGGNTIYF
TRBV4-2	.	TRBJ1-2	TRBD1	TGTGCCAGCAGCCTCGAAACAGGGGGCGACTATGGCTACACCTTC	CASSLETGGDYGYTF
TRBV10-2	.	TRBJ2-7	TRBD1	TGCGCCAGCAGTGACCGGGACAGGGGGACCTACGAGCAGTACTTC	CASSDRDRGTYEQYF
TRBV10-3	few	TRBJ2-3	TRBD2	TGTGCCATCAGTGATTCGGGACTAGCGGGACGTTCAGATACGCAGTATTTT	CAISDSGLAGRSDTQYF
TRBV11-2	.	TRBJ1-1	.	TGTGCCAGCAGCCTAAACCGAGATGAAGCTTTCTTT	CASSLNRDEAFF
TRBV19	.	TRBJ2-3	TRBD2	TGTGCCAGTGGTCCGGGACTAGCGGGGATAACAGATACGCAGTATTTT	CASGPGLAGITDTQYF
TRBV18	.	TRBJ2-4	.	TGTGCCAGCTCACCAGGGCACATACTAGCCAAAAACATTCAGTACTTC	CASSPGHILAKNIQYF
TRBV2	.	TRBJ2-5	TRBD1	TGTGCCAGCAGCCGACAGGGGGGCAAGGAGACCCAGTACTTC	CASSRQGGKETQYF
TRBV7-3	.	TRBJ2-7	.	TGTGCCAGCAGCGTTTCATCCTCGGGAGAGCAGTACTTC	CASSVSSSGEQYF
TRBV2	.	TRBJ2-5	TRBD2	TGTGCCAGCAGTGACCCCCGCGGGAGAGAGACCCAGTACTTC	CASSDPRGRETQYF
TRBV11-2	.	TRBJ1-1	.	TGTGCCAGCAGCTTAGGCAGGGACACTGAAGCTTTCTTT	CASSLGRDTEAFF
TRBV2	.	TRBJ2-3	TRBD2	TGTGCCAGCGTAACTTTAGCGGGAGCAAGGACAGATACGCAGTATTTT	CASVTLAGARTDTQYF
TRBV7-2	.	TRBJ2-1	.	TGTGCCAGCAGCTTGGAGGCGGAAAATGAGCAGTTCTTC	CASSLEAENEQFF
TRBV2	.	TRBJ1-6	.	TGTGCCAGCAGTGAAGCGGGGACTCGGAATAATTCACCCCTCCACTTT	CASSEAGTRNNSPLHF
TRBV7-8	.	TRBJ1-2	TRBD1	TGTGCCAGCAGCCCCCGGACAGGGGGCTACACCTTC	CASSPRTGGYTF
TRBV6-1	few	TRBJ1-1	TRBD1	TGTGCCAGCAGTGATGAGGGACAGAGCACTGAAGCTTTCTTT	CASSDEGQSTEAFF
TRBV5-1	.	TRBJ2-7	TRBD1	TGCGCCAGCAGCGTTCAGGGACAGGCGTCCTACGAGCAGTACTTC	CASSVQGQASYEQYF
TRBV19	.	TRBJ2-1	.	TGTGCCAGTAGTCTAGGGTCGGCGGTTCCCTACAATGAGCAGTTCTTC	CASSLGSAVPYNEQFF
TRBV6-1	few	TRBJ2-1	TRBD1	TGTGCCAGCACCCGGACAGGAAGTTATGAGCAGTTCTTC	CASTRTGSYEQFF
TRBV6-4	.	TRBJ1-2	TRBD1	TGTGCCAGCAGTGTGGTCCCCTCGACAGGGATCTATGGCTACACCTTC	CASSVVPSTGIYGYTF
TRBV5-1	.	TRBJ1-2	.	TGCGCCAGCAGCTTCCGGGGGGAATATGGCTACACCTTC	CASSFRGEYGYTF
TRBV11-2	.	TRBJ1-6	TRBD1	TGTGCCAGCAGCTCCCGCAGGGGGCGCCCAGATTCACCCCTCCACTTT	CASSSRRGRPDSPLHF
TRBV9	.	TRBJ2-7	.	TGTGCCAGCAGCCTGGGGGCAGGGCTTTCCTACGAGCAGTACTTC	CASSLGAGLSYEQYF
TRBV5-1	few	TRBJ2-1	.	TGCGCCAGCAGCACACAGGGGGAGGGCAATGAGCAGTTCTTC	CASSTQGEGNEQFF
TRBV19	.	TRBJ2-7	.	TGTGCCAGTAGTCCTCACCCGACTAGGGATGAATACGAGCAGTACTTC	CASSPHPTRDEYEQYF
TRBV19	.	TRBJ1-5	.	TGTGCCAGTAGTCGACGGGGGGGTGATCAGCCCCAGCATTTT	CASSRRGGDQPQHF